Below are 12 T cell receptor beta chains sequenced from a single sample in a study of CD8 T cells in Susac syndrome. Random hexamers served to reverse transcribe about 0.5 to 1 ug RNA. One entry per CDR3 protein results from TCRdb running MiXCR on the immunoSEQ multiplex PCR reads. Of some 150,000 distinct CDR3 sequences in the sample, about 95% were seen once. The sequenced material came from CD8+ T cells from PBMCs. These receptors came from a human donor with multiple sclerosis.

The chain links TRBV30 to TRBJ1-1; 7 bases match TRBD1. Germline trimming cut 4 bases from V and 0 bases from J; bases unmatched to any gene: 2. The CDR3 length is 13 residues. Germline-derived CDR1 and CDR2 are GTSNPN and SVGIG (reference sequence). DNA for the CDR3: TGTGCCTGGATGACAGGGATGAACACTGAAGCTTTCTTT. This codes for CAWMTGMNTEAFF.

The CDR3 loop is CASGLSENYEQYF. CDR3 coding DNA: TGTGCCAGCGGCCTTAGCGAAAACTACGAGCAGTACTTC. The V gene is TRBV27, the J gene TRBJ2-7; D is perhaps TRBD2 (5 bases). CDR3 length equals 13 residues. Trimming removed 8 bases at V and 3 bases at J, with 14 bases between. The V gene's germline CDR1 is MNHEY and CDR2 SMNVEV (reference sequence).

V usage is TRBV2 and J usage is TRBJ2-5; no clear D. With 8 bases removed from V and 7 bases from J, the gap between germline ends came to 8 bases. This CDR3 spans 10 amino acids. The germline V gene encodes CDR1 SNHLY and CDR2 FYNNEI. The CDR3 is CASFSATQYF. As DNA, the CDR3 is TGTGCCAGCTTTTCCGCGACCCAGTACTTC.

This chain connects TRBV7-8 to TRBJ2-1; tentative D call: TRBD2 (5 bases). Germline V gene lookup returns CDR1 SGHVS and CDR2 FQNEAQ. The CDR3 spans 16 residues. Trimming removed 5 bases from V and 2 bases from J, with 16 bases in between. The CDR3 region has the DNA TGTGCCAGCAGCGCACAGACCGGGGTCGCCTACAATGAGCAGTTCTTC. Residues: CASSAQTGVAYNEQFF.

This chain joins TRBV20-1 and TRBJ1-2, with TRBD1 as a possible D gene (5 bases). The CDR3 is made up of 15 amino acids. Trimming removed 3 bases at V and 4 bases at J, with 18 bases between. Germline assignment: CDR1 DFQATT and CDR2 SNEGSKA (reference sequence). The CDR3 region has the DNA TGCAGTGCTAGTCCCCTTGAGGGGCGCACCTATGGCTACACCTTC. Amino acids: CSASPLEGRTYGYTF.

The rearrangement joins TRBV7-9 to TRBJ2-3, with D unclear. Germline V gives CDR1 SEHNR, CDR2 FQNEAQ (reference sequence). This CDR3 is 15 amino acids long. V was clipped by 3 bases and J by 0 bases, with 10 bases between them. Written as DNA, the CDR3 is TGTGCCAGCAGCTTCACGGCGTGGAGCACAGATACGCAGTATTTT. This codes for CASSFTAWSTDTQYF.

The chain has TRBV12-3 or TRBV12-4 and TRBJ2-3, with D possibly being TRBD1 or TRBD2 (6 bases each). V dropped 10 bases and J dropped 0 bases, with 14 bases sitting between them. The CDR3 contains 14 residues. The CDR3 DNA reads as TGTGCCATCGGAGAGGGGGGTAGCACAGATACGCAGTATTTT. This codes for CAIGEGGSTDTQYF.

The chain uses TRBV25-1 and TRBJ1-6; weak D call: TRBD1 (5 bases). Trimming removed 7 bases at V and 6 bases at J, with 13 bases between. The length of the CDR3 is 14 residues. Per the germline V gene, CDR1 is MGHDK and CDR2 is SYGVNS. CDR3 region: CASKVGRGNSPLHF. Here the CDR3 DNA reads TGTGCCAGCAAGGTGGGAAGGGGTAATTCACCCCTCCACTTT. Together with reference TRBV25-1 and TRBJ1-6, the CDR3 gives the full variable domain: EADIYQTPRYLVIGTGKKITLECSQTMGHDKMYWYQQDPGMELHLIHYSYGVNSTEKGDLSSESTVSRIRTEHFPLTLESARPSHTSQYLCASKVGRGNSPLHFGNGTRLTVT.

This clonotype was detected only once. The genes are TRBV30 and TRBJ2-3, with D possibly matching TRBD2 (7 bases). Looked up from germline, CDR1 is GTSNPN and CDR2 is SVGIG (reference sequence). The CDR3 runs 12 residues. Trimming stripped 5 bases from V and 2 bases from J, with 8 bases between. The CDR3 coding sequence is TGTGCCTGGGGGGGGGCCACAGATACGCAGTATTTT. This translates into CAWGGATDTQYF.

The rearrangement links TRBV19 to TRBJ2-4; TRBD2 aligns across 8 bases. Germline V gene lookup returns CDR1 LNHDA and CDR2 SQIVND (reference sequence). V dropped 7 bases and J dropped 1; count of bases not matched to a gene: 3. This CDR3 contains 14 residues. Here the CDR3 DNA reads TGTGCCAGTATTGGCGGGGGGGCCAAAAACATTCAGTACTTC. Translating it yields CASIGGGAKNIQYF.

The rearrangement links TRBV6-1 to TRBJ2-7, with D possibly being TRBD1 (5 bases). The germline V and J ends were trimmed by 6 bases and 3 bases, with 18 bases remaining between them. The CDR3 has 15 residues. Germline lookup yields CDR1 MNHNS and CDR2 SASEGT. CDR3 amino acids: CASSQIQGVGYEQYF. The CDR3 nucleotides read TGTGCCAGCAGCCAAATCCAGGGTGTCGGCTACGAGCAGTACTTC.

V usage is TRBV13 and J usage is TRBJ2-1; D call uncertain. Germline V lookup: CDR1 PRHDT, CDR2 FYEKMQ (reference sequence). CDR3 size: 13 residues. The V gene lost 0 bases and the J gene lost 9 bases, with 9 bases spanning the gap. The CDR3 sequence is CASSLGLIPEQFF. The CDR3 nucleotides are TGTGCCAGCAGCTTAGGCTTGATACCTGAGCAGTTCTTC. The whole variable domain, remainder taken from reference TRBV13 and TRBJ2-1, is AAGVIQSPRHLIKEKRETATLKCYPIPRHDTVYWYQQGPGQDPQFLISFYEKMQSDKGSIPDRFSAQQFSDYHSELNMSSLELGDSALYFCASSLGLIPEQFFGPGTRLTVL.